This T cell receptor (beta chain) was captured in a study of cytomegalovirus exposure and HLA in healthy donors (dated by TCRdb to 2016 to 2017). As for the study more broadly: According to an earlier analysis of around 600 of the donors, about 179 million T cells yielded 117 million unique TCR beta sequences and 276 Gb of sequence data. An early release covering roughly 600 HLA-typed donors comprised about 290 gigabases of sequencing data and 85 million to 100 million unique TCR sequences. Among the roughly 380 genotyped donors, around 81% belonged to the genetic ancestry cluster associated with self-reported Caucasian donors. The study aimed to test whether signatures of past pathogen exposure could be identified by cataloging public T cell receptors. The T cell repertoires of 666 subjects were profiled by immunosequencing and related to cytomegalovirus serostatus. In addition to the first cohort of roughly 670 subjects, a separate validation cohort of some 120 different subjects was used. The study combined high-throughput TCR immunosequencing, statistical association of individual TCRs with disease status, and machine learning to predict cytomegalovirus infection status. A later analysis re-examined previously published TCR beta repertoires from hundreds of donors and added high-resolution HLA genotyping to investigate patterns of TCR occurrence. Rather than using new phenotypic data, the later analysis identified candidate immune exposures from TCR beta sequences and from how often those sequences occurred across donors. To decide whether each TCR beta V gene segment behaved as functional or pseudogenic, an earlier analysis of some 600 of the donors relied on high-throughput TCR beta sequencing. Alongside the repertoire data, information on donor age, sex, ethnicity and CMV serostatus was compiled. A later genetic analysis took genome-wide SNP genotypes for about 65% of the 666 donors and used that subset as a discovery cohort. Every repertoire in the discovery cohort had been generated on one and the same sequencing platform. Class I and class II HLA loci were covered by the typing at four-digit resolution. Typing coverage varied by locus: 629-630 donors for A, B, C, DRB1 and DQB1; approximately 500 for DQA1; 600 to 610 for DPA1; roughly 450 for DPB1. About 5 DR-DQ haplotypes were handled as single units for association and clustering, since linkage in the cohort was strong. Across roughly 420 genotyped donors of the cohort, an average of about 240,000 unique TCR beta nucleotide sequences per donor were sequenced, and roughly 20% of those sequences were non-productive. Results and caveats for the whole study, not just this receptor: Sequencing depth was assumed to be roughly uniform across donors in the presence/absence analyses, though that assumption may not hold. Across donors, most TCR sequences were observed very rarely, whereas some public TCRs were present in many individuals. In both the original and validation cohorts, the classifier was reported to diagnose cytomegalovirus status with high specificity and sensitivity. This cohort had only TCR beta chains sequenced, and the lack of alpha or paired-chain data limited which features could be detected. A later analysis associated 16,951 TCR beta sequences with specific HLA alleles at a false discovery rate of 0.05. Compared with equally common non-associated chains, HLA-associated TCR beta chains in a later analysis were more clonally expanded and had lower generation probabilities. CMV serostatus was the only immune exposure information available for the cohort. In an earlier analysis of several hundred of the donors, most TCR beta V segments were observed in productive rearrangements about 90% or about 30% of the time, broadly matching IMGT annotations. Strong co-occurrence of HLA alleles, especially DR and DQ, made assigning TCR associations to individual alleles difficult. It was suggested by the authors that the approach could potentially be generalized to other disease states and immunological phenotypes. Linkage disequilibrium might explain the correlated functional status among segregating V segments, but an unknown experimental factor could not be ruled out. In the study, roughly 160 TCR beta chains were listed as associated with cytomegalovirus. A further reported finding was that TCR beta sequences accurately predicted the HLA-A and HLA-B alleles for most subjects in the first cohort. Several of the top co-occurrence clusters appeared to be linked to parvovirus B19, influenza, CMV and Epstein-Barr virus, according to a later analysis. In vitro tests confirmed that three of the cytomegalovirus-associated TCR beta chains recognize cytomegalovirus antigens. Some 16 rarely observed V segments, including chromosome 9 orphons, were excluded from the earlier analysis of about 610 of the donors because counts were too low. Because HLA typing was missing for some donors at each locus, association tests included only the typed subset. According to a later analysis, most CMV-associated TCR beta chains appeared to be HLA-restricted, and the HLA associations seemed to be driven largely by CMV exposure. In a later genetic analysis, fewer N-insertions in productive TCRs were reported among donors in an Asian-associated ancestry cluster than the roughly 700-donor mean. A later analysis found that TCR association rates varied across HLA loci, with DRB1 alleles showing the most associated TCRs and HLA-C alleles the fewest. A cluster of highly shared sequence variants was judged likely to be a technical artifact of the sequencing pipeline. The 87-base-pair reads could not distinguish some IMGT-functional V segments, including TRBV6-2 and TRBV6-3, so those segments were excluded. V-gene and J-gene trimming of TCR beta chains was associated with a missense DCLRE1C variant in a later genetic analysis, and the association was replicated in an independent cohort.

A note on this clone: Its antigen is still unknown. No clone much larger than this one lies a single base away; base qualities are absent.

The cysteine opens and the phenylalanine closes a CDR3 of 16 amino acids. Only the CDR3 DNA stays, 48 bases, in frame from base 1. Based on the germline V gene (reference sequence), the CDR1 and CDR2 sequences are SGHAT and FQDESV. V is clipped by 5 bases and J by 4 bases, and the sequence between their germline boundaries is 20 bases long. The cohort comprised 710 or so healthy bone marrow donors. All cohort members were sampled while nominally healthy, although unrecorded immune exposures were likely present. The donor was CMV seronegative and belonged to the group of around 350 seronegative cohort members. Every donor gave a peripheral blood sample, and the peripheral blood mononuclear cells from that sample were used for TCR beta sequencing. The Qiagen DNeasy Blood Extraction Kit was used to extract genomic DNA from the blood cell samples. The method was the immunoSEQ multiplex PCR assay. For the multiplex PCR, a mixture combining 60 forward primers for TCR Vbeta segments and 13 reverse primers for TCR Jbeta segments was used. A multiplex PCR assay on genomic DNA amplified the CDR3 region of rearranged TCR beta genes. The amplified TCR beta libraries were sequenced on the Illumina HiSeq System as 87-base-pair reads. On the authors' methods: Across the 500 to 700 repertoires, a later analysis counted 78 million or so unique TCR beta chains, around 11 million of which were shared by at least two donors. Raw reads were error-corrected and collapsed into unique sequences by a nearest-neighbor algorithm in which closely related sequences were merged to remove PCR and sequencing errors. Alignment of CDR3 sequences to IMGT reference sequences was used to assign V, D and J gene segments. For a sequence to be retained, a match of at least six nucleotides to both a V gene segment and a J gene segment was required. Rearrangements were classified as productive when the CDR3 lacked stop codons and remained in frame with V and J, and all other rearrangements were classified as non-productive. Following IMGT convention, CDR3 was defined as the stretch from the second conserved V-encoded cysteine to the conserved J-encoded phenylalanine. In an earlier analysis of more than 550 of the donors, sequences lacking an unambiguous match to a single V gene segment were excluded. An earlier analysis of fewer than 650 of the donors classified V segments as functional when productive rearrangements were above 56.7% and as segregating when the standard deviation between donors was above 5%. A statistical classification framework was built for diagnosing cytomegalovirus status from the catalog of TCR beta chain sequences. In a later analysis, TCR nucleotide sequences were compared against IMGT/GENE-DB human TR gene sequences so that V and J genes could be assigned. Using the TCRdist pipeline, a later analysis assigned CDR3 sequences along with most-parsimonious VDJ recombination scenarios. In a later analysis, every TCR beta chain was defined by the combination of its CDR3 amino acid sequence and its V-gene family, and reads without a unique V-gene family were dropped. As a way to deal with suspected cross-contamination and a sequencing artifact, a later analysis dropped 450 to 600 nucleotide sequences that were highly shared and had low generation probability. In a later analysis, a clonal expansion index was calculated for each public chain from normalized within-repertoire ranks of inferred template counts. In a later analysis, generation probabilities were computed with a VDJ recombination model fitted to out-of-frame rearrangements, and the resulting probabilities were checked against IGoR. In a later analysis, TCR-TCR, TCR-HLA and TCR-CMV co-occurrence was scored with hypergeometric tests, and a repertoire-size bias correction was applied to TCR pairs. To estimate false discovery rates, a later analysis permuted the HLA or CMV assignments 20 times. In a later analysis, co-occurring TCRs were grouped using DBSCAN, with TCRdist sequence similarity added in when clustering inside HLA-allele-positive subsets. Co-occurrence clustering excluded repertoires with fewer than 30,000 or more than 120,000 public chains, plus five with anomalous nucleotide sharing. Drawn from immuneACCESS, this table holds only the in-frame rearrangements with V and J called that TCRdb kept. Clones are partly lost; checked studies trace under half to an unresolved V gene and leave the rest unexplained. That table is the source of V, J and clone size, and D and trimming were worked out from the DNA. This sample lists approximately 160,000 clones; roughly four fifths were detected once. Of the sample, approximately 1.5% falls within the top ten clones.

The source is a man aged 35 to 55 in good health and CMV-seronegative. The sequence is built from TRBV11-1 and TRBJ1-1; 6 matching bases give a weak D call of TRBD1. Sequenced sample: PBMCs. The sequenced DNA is TGTGCCAGCAGCCCCAACCCAGGGGCACGGGGCACTGAAGCTTTCTTT. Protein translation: CASSPNPGARGTEAFF.